This TCR beta chain was identified during a study of shared clonotypes between healthy human individuals. Repertoires were generated with immunoSEQ multiplex PCR, while TCRdb's copy carries only in-frame clones and drops some. The sample has roughly 2,000,000 clones; 90% to 95% are singletons. Study findings and constraints: For naive CD4 cells, approximately 4.7% of clonotypes were shared across a handful of donors. Lower generation probabilities were found for non-shared clonotypes than for those shared by all four donors.

Positive CCR7 selection of CD45RO-negative cells yielded the naive CD8 cells, and terminally differentiated effector memory CD45RA+ cells were excluded. Of note for this clone: Its antigen is currently unknown.

The TCR was taken from a man aged 18-30 years in good health. Some clones in this sample may be carry-over from other donors' samples. Source material: naive CD8+ T cells from PBMCs.

CDR3: CASSWGLEIAYEQYF. The CDR3 region has the DNA TGTGCCAGCAGTTGGGGACTTGAAATCGCCTACGAGCAGTACTTC. The chain has TRBV6-5 and TRBJ2-7, with D perhaps TRBD2 (6 bases). CDR1 is MNHEY and CDR2 is SVGAGI in the germline V gene. The V end was cut by 4 bases, the J end by 2 bases, with 15 bases between. This CDR3 is built from 15 residues.